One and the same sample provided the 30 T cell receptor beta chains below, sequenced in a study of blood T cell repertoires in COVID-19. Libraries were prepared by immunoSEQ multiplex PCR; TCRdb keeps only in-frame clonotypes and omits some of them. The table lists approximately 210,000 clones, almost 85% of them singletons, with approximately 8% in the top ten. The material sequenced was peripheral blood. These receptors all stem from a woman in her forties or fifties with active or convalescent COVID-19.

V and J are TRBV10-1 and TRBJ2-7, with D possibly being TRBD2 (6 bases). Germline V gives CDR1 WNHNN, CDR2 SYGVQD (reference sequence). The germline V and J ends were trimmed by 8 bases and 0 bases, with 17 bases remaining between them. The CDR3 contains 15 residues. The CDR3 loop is CASPPGDGSSYEQYF. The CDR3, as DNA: TGCGCCAGCCCCCCGGGGGACGGGAGCTCCTACGAGCAGTACTTC.

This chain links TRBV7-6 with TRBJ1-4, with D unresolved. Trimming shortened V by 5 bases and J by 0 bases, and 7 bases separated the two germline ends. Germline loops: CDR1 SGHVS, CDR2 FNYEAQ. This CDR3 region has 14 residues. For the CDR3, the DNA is TGTGCCAGCAGCAACTTAGCAACTAATGAAAAACTGTTTTTT. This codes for CASSNLATNEKLFF.

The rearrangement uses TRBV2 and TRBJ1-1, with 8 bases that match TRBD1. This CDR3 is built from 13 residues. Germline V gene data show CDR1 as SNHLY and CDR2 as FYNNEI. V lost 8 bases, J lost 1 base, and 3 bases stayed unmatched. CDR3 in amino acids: CASEGTGNTEAFF. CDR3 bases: TGTGCCAGCGAAGGGACAGGGAACACTGAAGCTTTCTTT.

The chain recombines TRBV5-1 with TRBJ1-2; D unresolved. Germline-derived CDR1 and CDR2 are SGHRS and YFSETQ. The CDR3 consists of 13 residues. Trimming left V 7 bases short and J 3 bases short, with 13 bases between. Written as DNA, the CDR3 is TGCGCCAGCCGACCCTCCGGGGACTATGGCTACACCTTC. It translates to CASRPSGDYGYTF.

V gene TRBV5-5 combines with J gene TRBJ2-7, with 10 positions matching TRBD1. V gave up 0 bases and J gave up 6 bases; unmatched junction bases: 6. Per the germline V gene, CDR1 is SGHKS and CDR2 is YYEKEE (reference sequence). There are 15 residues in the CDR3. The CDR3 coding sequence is TGTGCCAGCAGCTTGGTTTTGGGACAGGGGCGCGAGCAGTACTTC. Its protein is CASSLVLGQGREQYF.

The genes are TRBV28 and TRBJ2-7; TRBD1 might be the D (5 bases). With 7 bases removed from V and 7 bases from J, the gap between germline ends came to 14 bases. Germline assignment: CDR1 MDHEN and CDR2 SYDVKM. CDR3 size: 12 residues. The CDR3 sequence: CASKGPLGEQYF. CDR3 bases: TGTGCCAGCAAGGGGCCCCTGGGTGAGCAGTACTTC.

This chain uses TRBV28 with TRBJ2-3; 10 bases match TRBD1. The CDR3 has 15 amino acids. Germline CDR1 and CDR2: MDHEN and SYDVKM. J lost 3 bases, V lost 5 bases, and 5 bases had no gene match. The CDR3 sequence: CASSSAGQGTDTQYF. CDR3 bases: TGTGCCAGCAGTAGTGCGGGACAGGGGACAGATACGCAGTATTTT.

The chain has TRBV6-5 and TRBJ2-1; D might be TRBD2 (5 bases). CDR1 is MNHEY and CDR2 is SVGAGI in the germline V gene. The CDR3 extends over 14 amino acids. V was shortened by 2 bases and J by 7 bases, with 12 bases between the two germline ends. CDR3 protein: CASSYRGDKNEQFF. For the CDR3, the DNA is TGTGCCAGCAGTTACCGGGGAGATAAGAATGAGCAGTTCTTC.

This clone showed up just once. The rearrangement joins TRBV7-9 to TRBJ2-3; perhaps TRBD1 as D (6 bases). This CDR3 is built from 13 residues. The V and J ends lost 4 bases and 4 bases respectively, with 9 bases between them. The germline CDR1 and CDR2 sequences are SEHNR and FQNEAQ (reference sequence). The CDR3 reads CASSSDRPDTQYF. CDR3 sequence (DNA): TGTGCCAGCAGCTCAGACAGGCCAGATACGCAGTATTTT.

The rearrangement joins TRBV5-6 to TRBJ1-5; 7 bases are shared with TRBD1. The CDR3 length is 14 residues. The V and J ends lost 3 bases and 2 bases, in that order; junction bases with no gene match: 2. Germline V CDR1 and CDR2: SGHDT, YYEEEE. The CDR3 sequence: CASSSGGGNQPQHF. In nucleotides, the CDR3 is TGTGCCAGCAGCTCAGGGGGTGGCAATCAGCCCCAGCATTTT.

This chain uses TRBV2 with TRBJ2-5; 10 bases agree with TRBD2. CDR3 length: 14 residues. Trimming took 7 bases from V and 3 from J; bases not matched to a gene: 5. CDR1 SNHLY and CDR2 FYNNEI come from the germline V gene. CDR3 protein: CASNDLAGEETQYF. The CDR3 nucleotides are TGTGCCAGCAACGACCTAGCGGGGGAAGAGACCCAGTACTTC.

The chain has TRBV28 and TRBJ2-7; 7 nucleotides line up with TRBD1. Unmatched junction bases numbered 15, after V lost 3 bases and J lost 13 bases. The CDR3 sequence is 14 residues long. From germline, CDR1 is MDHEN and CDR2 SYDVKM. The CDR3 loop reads CASSFSQAQGEIYF. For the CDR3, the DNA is TGTGCCAGCAGTTTCAGCCAGGCTCAGGGGGAAATCTACTTC.

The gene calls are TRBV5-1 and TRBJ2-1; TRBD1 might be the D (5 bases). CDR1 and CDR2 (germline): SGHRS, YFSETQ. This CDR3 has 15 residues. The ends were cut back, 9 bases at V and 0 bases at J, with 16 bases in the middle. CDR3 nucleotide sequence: TGCGCCACCTCACAGGTTCCGAGCTCCTACAATGAGCAGTTCTTC. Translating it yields CATSQVPSSYNEQFF.

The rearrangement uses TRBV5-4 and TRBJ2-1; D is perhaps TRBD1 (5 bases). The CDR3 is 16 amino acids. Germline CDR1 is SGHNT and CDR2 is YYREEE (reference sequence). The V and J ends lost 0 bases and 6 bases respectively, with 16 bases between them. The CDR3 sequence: CASSLAVQVGFNEQFF. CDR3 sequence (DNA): TGTGCCAGCAGCTTGGCCGTACAGGTGGGGTTCAATGAGCAGTTCTTC.

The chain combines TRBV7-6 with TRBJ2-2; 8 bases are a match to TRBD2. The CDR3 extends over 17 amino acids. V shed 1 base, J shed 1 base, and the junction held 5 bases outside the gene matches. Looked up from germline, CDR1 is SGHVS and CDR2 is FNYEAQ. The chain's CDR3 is CASSLGRLAWNTGELFF. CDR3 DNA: TGTGCCAGCAGCTTAGGTAGACTAGCGTGGAACACCGGGGAGCTGTTTTTT.

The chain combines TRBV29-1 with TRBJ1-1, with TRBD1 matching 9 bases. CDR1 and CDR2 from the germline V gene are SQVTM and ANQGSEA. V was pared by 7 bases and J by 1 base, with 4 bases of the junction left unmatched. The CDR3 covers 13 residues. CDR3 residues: CSALTGGNTEAFF. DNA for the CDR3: TGCAGCGCCTTGACAGGGGGGAACACTGAAGCTTTCTTT.

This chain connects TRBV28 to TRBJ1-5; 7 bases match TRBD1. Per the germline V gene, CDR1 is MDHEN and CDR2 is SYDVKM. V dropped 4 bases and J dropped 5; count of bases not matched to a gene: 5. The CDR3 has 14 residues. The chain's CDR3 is CASSSDRPHQPQHF. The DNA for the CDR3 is TGTGCCAGCAGTTCGGACAGGCCCCATCAGCCCCAGCATTTT. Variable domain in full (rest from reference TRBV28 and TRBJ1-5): DVKVTQSSRYLVKRTGEKVFLECVQDMDHENMFWYRQDPGLGLRLIYFSYDVKMKEKGDIPEGYSVSREKKERFSLILESASTNQTSMYLCASSSDRPHQPQHFGDGTRLSIL.

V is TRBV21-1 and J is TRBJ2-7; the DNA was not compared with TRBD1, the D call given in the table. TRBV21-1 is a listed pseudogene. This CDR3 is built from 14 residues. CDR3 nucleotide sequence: TGTGCCAGCAGCCGCGAGGGGGACGGCTACGAGCAGTACTTC. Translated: CASSREGDGYEQYF.

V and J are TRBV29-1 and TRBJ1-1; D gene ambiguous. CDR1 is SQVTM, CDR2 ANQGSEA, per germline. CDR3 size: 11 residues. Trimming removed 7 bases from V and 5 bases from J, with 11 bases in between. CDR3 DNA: TGCAGCGCGACGAGTAGAACTGAAGCTTTCTTT. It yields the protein CSATSRTEAFF. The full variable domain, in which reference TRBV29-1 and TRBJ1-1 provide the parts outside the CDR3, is SAVISQKPSRDICQRGTSLTIQCQVDSQVTMMFWYRQQPGQSLTLIATANQGSEATYESGFVIDKFPISRPNLTFSTLTVSNMSPEDSSIYLCSATSRTEAFFGQGTRLTVV.

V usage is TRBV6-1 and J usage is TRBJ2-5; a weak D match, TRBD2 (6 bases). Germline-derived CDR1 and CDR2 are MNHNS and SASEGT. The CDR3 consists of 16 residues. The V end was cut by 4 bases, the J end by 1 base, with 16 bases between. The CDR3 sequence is CASSAPYGRGQETQYF. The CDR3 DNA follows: TGTGCCAGCAGTGCCCCTTATGGGCGGGGCCAAGAGACCCAGTACTTC.

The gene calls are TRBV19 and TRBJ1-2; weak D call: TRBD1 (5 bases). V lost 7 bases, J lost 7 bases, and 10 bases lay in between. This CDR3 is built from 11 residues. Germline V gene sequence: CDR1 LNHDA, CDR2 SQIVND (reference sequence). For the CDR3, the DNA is TGTGCCAGTACAGGGTCTTTTGGCTACACCTTC. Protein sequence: CASTGSFGYTF. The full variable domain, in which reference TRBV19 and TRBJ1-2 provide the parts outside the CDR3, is DGGITQSPKYLFRKEGQNVTLSCEQNLNHDAMYWYRQDPGQGLRLIYYSQIVNDFQKGDIAEGYSVSREKKESFPLTVTSAQKNPTAFYLCASTGSFGYTFGSGTRLTVV.

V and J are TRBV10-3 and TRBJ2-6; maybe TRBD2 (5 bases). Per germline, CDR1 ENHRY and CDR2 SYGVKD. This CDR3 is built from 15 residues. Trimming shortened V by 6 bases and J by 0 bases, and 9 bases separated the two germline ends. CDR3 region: CAIRAELSGANVLTF. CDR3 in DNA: TGTGCCATCAGAGCGGAGCTCTCTGGGGCCAACGTCCTGACTTTC.

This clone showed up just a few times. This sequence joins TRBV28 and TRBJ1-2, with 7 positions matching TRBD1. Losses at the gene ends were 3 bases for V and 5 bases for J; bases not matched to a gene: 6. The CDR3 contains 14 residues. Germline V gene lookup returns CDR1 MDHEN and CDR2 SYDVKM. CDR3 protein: CASSFGTARYGYTF. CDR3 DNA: TGTGCCAGCAGTTTCGGGACAGCGAGGTATGGCTACACCTTC.

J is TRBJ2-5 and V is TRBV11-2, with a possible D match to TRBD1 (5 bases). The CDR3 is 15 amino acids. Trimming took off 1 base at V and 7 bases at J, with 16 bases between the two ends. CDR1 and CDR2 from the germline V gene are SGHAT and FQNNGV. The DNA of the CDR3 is TGTGCCAGCAGCTTAGGGCAGGGATCGTTCGGGACCCAGTACTTC. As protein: CASSLGQGSFGTQYF.

The CDR3 sequence: CASSFRERTEAFF. Here the CDR3 DNA reads TGCGCCAGCAGCTTCAGGGAAAGGACTGAAGCTTTCTTT. The chain uses TRBV5-1 and TRBJ1-1; D perhaps matches TRBD1 (5 bases). Trimming took off 2 bases at V and 5 bases at J, with 10 bases between the two ends. CDR1 is SGHRS, CDR2 YFSETQ, per germline. The CDR3 length is 13 residues.

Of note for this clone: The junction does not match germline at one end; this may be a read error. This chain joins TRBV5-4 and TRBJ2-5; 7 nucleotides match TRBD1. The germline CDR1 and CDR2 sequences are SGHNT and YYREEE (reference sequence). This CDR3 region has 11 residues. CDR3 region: CASSLGGQSHF. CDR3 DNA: TGTGCCAGCAGCTTGGGGGGACAGTCTCACTTC.

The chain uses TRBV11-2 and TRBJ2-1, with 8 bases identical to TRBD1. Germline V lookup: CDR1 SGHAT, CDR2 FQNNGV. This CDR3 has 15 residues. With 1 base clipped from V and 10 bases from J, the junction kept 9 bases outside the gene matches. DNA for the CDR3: TGTGCCAGCAGCTTAGTCGGGACAGGAGAAGGAGAGCAGTTCTTC. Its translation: CASSLVGTGEGEQFF.

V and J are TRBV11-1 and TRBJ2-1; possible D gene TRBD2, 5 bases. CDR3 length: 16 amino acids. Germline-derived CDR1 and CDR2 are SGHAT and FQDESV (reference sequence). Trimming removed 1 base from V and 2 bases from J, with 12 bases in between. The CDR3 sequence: CASSLGLAPTYNEQFF. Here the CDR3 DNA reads TGTGCCAGCAGCTTAGGGTTAGCGCCTACCTACAATGAGCAGTTCTTC.

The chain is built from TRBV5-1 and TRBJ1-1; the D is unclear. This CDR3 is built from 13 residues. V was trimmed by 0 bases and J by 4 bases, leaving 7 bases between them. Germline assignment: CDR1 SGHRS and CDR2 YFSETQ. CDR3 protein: CASSLATGTEAFF. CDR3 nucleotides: TGCGCCAGCAGCTTGGCCACTGGCACTGAAGCTTTCTTT. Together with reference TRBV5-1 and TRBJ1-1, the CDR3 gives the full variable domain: KAGVTQTPRYLIKTRGQQVTLSCSPISGHRSVSWYQQTPGQGLQFLFEYFSETQRNKGNFPGRFSGRQFSNSRSEMNVSTLELGDSALYLCASSLATGTEAFFGQGTRLTVV.

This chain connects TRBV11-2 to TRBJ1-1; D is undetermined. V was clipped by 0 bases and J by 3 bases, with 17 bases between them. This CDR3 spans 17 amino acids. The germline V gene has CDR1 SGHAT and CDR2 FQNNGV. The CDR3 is CASSLDPPSSGDTEAFF. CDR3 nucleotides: TGTGCCAGCAGCTTAGATCCCCCGAGCAGTGGAGACACTGAAGCTTTCTTT.